These T cell receptor beta chains were read from a single sample in a study of shared clonotypes between healthy human individuals. The repertoire was sequenced with immunoSEQ multiplex PCR; TCRdb's copy has only in-frame clones and lacks some. The sample records over a million clones, around 78% being singletons. The specimen was memory CD4+ T cells from PBMCs. These receptor sequences come from a man aged 18 to 29 in good health. Some clones in this sample may be carry-over from other donors' samples. Both conserved end residues are part of each CDR3. Not all rows give a size; the values are once, few, many and, for expanded clones, a class.

TRBV7-9	16	-	CASSLGISGGTDTQYF
TRBV25-1	16	-	CASSDGGSAVTDTQYF
TRBV6-4	13	-	CASSVNRHTEAFF
TRBV13	14	-	CASRPQGAGNTIYF
TRBV18	15	-	CASSPGQGFGYGYTF
TRBV5-4	15	few	CASSSPGQASYGYTF
TRBV5-1	14	-	CASSLGISNEKLFF
TRBV5-1	15	-	CASSLEARANTEAFF
TRBV5-1	16	-	CASSLGRDRVYNEQFF
TRBV28	14	-	CASSLYARDQPQHF
TRBV28	17	-	CASSVPPSDRGGYGYTF